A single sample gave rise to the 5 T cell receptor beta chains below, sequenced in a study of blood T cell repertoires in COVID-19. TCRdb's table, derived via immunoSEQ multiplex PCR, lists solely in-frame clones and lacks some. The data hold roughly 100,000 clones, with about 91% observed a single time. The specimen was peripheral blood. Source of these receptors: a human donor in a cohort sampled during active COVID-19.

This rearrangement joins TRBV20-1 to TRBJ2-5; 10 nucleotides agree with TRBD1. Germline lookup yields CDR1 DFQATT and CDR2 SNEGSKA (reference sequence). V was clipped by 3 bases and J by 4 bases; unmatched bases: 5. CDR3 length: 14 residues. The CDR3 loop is CSASSRDRGETQYF. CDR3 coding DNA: TGCAGTGCTAGTTCGAGGGACAGGGGAGAGACCCAGTACTTC.

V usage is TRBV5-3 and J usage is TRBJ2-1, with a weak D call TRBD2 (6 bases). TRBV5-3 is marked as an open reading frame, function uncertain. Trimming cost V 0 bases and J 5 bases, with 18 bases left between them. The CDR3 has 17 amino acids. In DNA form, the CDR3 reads TGTGCCAGAAGCTTGGCGGGGGAAGGAGTTTTGGACAATGAGCAGTTCTTC. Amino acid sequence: CARSLAGEGVLDNEQFF.

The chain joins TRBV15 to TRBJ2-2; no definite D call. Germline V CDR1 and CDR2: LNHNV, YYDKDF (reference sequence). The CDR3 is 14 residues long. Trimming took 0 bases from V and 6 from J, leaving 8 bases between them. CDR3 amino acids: CATSRDRMPGELFF. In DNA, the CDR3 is TGTGCCACCAGCAGAGATAGAATGCCCGGGGAGCTGTTTTTT.

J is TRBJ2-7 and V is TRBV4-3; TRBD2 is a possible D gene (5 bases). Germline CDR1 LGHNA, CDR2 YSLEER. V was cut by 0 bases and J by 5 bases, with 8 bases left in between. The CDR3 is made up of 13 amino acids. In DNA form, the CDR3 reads TGCGCCAGCAGCCAAGACCCCGGGGACGAGCAGTACTTC. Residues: CASSQDPGDEQYF.

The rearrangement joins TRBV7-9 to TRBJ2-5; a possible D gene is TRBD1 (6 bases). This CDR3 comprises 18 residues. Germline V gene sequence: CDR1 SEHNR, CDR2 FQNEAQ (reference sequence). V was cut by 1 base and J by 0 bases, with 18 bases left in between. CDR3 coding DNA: TGTGCCAGCAGCTTAGTGATGCTCCGGGACAAGGACCAAGAGACCCAGTACTTC. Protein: CASSLVMLRDKDQETQYF.